This T cell receptor (beta chain) is from a study of blood T cell repertoires in COVID-19. CDR3 length equals 19 residues. V was cut by 3 bases and J by 7 bases, with 25 bases left in between. In the authors' methods: The authors estimated nucleated cell counts from reference gene primer amplification. Assay used: immunoSEQ multiplex PCR; TCRdb lists only in-frame clones, some missing. V and J calls and clone size come straight from that table; D and trimming were deduced from the DNA. The sample has more than 95,000 clones; roughly 74% are singletons. The chain combines TRBV23-1 with TRBJ1-6; the D gene is possibly TRBD1 (6 bases). TRBV23-1 is marked as an open reading frame, function uncertain. This TCR was sampled from a man between 60 and 75 years old with acute or convalescent COVID-19. Sequences were obtained from peripheral blood. CDR3: CASSHQTHGQRFSNSPLHF. The CDR3 nucleotides are TGCGCCAGCAGTCACCAGACCCATGGACAGCGATTTTCAAATTCACCCCTCCACTTT.